The clone carrying this TCR beta chain has at least ten counts. Its cognate antigen is unknown. Trimming removed 0 bases from V and 3 bases from J, with 8 bases in between. CDR3 length: 15 residues. Germline V lookup: CDR1 LGHNA, CDR2 YNFKEQ. The data were taken from a study of T cells after yellow fever vaccination. Study-wide points: Clonotypes found in both CD4 and CD8 compartments made up a small share. One caveat is that FACS-sorted repertoires could contain abundant clonotypes contaminating from the bulk population. Post-booster reappearance was seen for most primary-vaccination clones (96% CD4, around 90% CD8).

TCR cDNA was made by 5'RACE template switching, adding a universal primer site and UMIs. TCRdb recomputed calls from the 5' RACE reads with MiXCR, one row per CDR3 protein. The sample consists of 60,000 to 75,000 distinct CDR3 sequences, approximately 7% of them appearing once. The rearrangement links TRBV4-2 to TRBJ1-4; D gene ambiguous. Sequencing was performed on CD8+ T cells sorted from PBMCs, taken more than 35 days after the first yellow fever vaccination. The TCR sequence derives from a man younger than 35 who received the YFV17D yellow fever vaccine. The DNA of the CDR3 is TGTGCCAGCAGCCAAGAGGACGGATCTAATGAAAAACTGTTTTTT. Protein product: CASSQEDGSNEKLFF.